This T cell receptor beta chain came from a study of CD8 T cells in ankylosing spondylitis. Study conclusions and caveats: There was a TCR beta motif, made of fewer than 10 highly homologous variants, that appeared characteristic of ankylosing spondylitis blood.

TCRdb used MiXCR to reprocess the 5' RACE reads, holding one entry per CDR3 protein. The sample comprises about 400,000 distinct CDR3 sequences, around 22% of which are singletons, and about 15% rests with the top ten. Per the germline V gene, CDR1 is SQVTM and CDR2 is ANQGSEA. Trimming left V 8 bases short and J 8 bases short, with 13 bases between. The CDR3 is made up of 11 amino acids. As for this clonotype: The antigen is not known.

Input material: blood, either unsorted or a sorted T cell fraction (not recorded which). This receptor was obtained from a male donor with ankylosing spondylitis. The gene calls are TRBV29-1 and TRBJ2-1; no definite D call. CDR3 bases: TGCAGCCTTGGATCTTACGATGAGCAGTTCTTC. Translating gives CSLGSYDEQFF.